This TCR beta chain appears in the sequencing data of a study of Graves' ophthalmopathy and Graves' hyperthyroidism (dated by TCRdb to the late 2010s). Regarding the complete study: Peripheral blood was collected at initial diagnosis, before any treatment. An independent validation cohort was composed of some 19 hyperthyroidism patients and around 16 patients who later progressed from hyperthyroidism to ophthalmopathy. To explore V-J signatures that separate ophthalmopathy from hyperthyroidism, a discovery set of 100 patients was enrolled, consisting of roughly 45 with ophthalmopathy and around 57 with stable hyperthyroidism. In a handful of hyperthyroidism patients, the T-cell repertoire of thyroid tissue was compared with the T-cell repertoire of blood. In total, 135 blood samples were TCR-sequenced: fewer than 50 ophthalmopathy, some 80 hyperthyroidism and about 17 hyperthyroidism-to-ophthalmopathy patients. TCR beta repertoire signatures were used to distinguish Graves' ophthalmopathy from Graves' hyperthyroidism and to predict progression to ophthalmopathy. Following sampling, methimazole starting at 30 mg daily was administered to hyperthyroidism patients, and high-dose intravenous methylprednisolone was administered to ophthalmopathy patients. Results and caveats for the whole study, not just this receptor: In cross-validation, the 13-signature model distinguished ophthalmopathy from stable hyperthyroidism with around 86% sensitivity and roughly 81% specificity, while in the test set the corresponding values were around 79% and 71%. Among expanded thyroid clonotypes with frequency above 0.001, most also showed up in blood, which suggests that blood repertoires may reflect the thyroid immune response. In validation, the model predicted ophthalmopathy progression with about 71% sensitivity and roughly 72% specificity; roughly eleven predicted patients were CT-confirmed with GO in a median of 6.5 months. No statistical method was used to predetermine the sample size, and group allocation was not hidden from the investigators.

Trimming accounts for 5 bases at V and 5 bases at J, while the number of junction bases matched to no gene is 9. CDR1 and CDR2, looked up from the germline V gene, are SGDLS and YYNGEE. Taken from cysteine to phenylalanine, the CDR3 has 14 residues. The read is trimmed to its CDR3 DNA, 42 bases read in frame from base 1. Hyperthyroidism was considered stable if no progression to ophthalmopathy occurred within 18 months of follow-up. The hyperthyroidism patients were 18 to 65 years old and newly diagnosed, with a disease duration of less than 2 months. Patients were excluded if they had other autoimmune diseases, uncontrolled infections, pregnancy or lactation. Clinical symptoms, serum thyroxine, TRAb, thyroid ultrasound and orbital computed tomography formed the basis of the diagnosis. Ficoll-Paque density gradient centrifugation was used to isolate PBMCs from around 9.1 ml of fresh peripheral blood. Total RNA was extracted using Trizol reagent, and RNA quality was checked on an Agilent 2100 Bioanalyzer.

TCR beta CDR3 regions were amplified from RNA transcripts for repertoire sequencing. The first round was an RT-PCR using HTBI primers with the Qiagen OneStep RT-PCR kit, and this first round was followed by a second-round multiplex PCR, then size selection and purification. The libraries underwent paired-end sequencing with 100 bp reads on an Illumina HiSeq2000. Regarding the original processing steps: SOAPnuke was used to process the reads, removing any read that contained adapters or uncalled bases, had a mean Phred below 15, or lacked an exact match to the constant primer or identifier. COPE v1.2.5 was used to merge the high-quality paired reads. Clonotypes were defined as unique nucleotide sequences and were aligned to IMGT TRB V, D and J references using MiTCR v1.1. The analysis was limited to V-J combinations with a frequency above 0.0001, which together covered 99.2% of the repertoires. For each V-J combination, a TCR clonal expansion and chaos score was defined as F50 clonal expansion divided by the chaos observed in the TCRdist matrix. Welch's t-statistics and random forest were used to narrow the features down to 13 V-J combinations, which were then fed into a naive Bayes classifier. Thyroid-blood repertoire similarity was quantified with the Morisita-Horn index. The public reads were reprocessed in TCRdb via fastp at Q25 and MiXCR, keeping in-frame beta chains. Each record represents a unique CDR3 protein, reported with the most common genes and DNA among its rows. These V and J calls rely on TCRdb rather than the paper's analysis. In all, the sample holds about 370,000 distinct CDR3 sequences, and about a sixth of those were seen once. The ten largest clones capture about 2.4% of the sample.

This clonotype was detected a few times. The specificity of this receptor is unknown. Base qualities are missing; no much larger clone stands one base away. The rearranged segments are TRBV9 and TRBJ2-5, and 7 junctional nucleotides match TRBD1. This TCR came from an adult woman with stable Graves' hyperthyroidism. Sample: peripheral blood. The bases are TGTGCCAGCAGTGGCAGACAGGGTGCGGAGACCCAGTACTTC. It codes for CASSGRQGAETQYF.